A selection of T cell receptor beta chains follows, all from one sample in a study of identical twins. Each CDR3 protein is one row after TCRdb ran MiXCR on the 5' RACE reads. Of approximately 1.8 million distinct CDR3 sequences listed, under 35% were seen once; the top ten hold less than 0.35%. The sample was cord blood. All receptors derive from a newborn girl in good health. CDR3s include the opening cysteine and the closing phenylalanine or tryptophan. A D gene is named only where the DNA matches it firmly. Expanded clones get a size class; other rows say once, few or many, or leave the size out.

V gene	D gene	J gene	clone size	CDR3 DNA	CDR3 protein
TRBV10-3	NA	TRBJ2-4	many	TGTGCCATCAGTGAGTCGTCGGCAGGGCGGGCCAAAAACATTCAGTACTTC	CAISESSAGRAKNIQYF
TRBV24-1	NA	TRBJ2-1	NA	TGTGCCACCAGTGACGACAGCTACGAGCAGTTCTTC	CATSDDSYEQFF
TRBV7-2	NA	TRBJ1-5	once	TGTGCCAGCAGCTTAGCGGGGGGCCCTCAGCCCCAGCATTTT	CASSLAGGPQPQHF
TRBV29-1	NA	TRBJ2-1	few	TGCAGCGTTGAGTCGGGAAAGGTAGCTTACAATGAGCAGTTCTTC	CSVESGKVAYNEQFF
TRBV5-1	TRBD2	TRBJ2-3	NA	TGCGCCAGCAGCCTTCCGGTAGCGGGAGAGCAAGCAGATACGCAGTATTTT	CASSLPVAGEQADTQYF
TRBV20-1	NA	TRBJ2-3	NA	TGCAGTGCTAGAGATCATTCCGGCAGGGGAAGAACAGATACGCAGTATTTT	CSARDHSGRGRTDTQYF
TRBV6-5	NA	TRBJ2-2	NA	TGTGCCAGCAGTTACACTCTAGCTAGCGCGAACACCGGGGAGCTGTTTTTT	CASSYTLASANTGELFF
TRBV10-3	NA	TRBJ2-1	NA	TGTGCCATCAGTGAGTGGACTAATGCCTATGACAATGAGCAGTTCTTC	CAISEWTNAYDNEQFF
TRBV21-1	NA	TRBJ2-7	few	TGTGCCAGCAGCAAACCCCTAACTCTCTCCAAATCCAGCTACGAGCAGTACTTC	CASSKPLTLSKSSYEQYF
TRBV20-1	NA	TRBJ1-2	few	TGCAGTGCCACCGGGTCCCTCTATGGCTACACCTTC	CSATGSLYGYTF
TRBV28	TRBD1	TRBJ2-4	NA	TGTGCCAGCCGAGGACAGGGGGTAGGCAAAAACATTCAGTACTTC	CASRGQGVGKNIQYF